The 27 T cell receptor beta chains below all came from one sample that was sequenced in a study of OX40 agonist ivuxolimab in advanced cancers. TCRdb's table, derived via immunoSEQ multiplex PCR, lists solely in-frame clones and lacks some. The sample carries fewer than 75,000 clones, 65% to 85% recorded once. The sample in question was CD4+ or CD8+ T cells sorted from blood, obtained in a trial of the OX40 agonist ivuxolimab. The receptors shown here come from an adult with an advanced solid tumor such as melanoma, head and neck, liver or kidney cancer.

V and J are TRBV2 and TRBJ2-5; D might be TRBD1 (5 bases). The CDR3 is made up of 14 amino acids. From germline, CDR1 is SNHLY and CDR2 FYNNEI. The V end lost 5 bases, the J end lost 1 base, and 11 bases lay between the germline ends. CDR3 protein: CASSRQNSQETQYF. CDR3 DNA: TGTGCCAGCAGTAGACAGAACTCCCAAGAGACCCAGTACTTC. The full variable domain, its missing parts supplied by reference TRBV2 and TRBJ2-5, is EPEVTQTPSHQVTQMGQEVILRCVPISNHLYFYWYRQILGQKVEFLVSFYNNEISEKSEIFDDQFSVERPDGSNFTLKIRSTKLEDSAMYFCASSRQNSQETQYFGPGTRLLVL.

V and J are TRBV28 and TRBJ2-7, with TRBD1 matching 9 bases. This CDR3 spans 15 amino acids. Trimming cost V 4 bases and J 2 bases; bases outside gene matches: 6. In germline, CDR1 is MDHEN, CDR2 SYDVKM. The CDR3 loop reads CASSSHRGQTYEQYF. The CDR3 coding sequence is TGTGCCAGCAGTTCCCACAGGGGGCAGACCTACGAGCAGTACTTC.

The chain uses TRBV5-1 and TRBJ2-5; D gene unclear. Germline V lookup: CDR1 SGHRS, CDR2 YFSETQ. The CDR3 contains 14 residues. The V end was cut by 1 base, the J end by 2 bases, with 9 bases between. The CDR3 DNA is TGCGCCAGCAGCTTGAGATCCGATCAAGAGACCCAGTACTTC. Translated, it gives CASSLRSDQETQYF.

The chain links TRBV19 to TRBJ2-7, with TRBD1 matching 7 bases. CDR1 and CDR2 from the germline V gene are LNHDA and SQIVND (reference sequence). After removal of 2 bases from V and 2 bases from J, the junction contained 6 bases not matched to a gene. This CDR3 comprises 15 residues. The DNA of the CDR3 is TGTGCCAGTAGTATACAACAGGGGCCAACCTACGAGCAGTACTTC. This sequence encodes CASSIQQGPTYEQYF.

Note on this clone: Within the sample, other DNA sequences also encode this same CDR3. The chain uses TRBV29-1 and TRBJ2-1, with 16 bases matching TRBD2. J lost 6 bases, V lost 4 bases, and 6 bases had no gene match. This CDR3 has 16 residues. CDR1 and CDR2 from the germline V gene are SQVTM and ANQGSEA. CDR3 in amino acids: CSVAGTSGGASNEQFF. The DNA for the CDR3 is TGCAGCGTTGCTGGGACTAGCGGGGGGGCCTCCAATGAGCAGTTCTTC.

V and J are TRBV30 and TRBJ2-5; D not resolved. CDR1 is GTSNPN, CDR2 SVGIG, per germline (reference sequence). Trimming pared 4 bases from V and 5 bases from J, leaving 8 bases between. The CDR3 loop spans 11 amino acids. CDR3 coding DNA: TGTGCCTGGAAGGGTGAGGAGACCCAGTACTTC. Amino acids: CAWKGEETQYF.

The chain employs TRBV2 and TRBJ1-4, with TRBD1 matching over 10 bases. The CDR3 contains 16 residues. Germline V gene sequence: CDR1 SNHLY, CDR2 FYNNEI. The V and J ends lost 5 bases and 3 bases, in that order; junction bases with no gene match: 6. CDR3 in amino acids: CASSTTGQGANEKLFF. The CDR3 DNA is TGTGCCAGCAGTACTACTGGACAGGGGGCTAATGAAAAACTGTTTTTT.

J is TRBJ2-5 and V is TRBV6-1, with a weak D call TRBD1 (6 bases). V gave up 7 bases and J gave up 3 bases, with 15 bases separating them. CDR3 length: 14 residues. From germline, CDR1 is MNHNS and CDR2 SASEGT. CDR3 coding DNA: TGTGCCAGCAAAATGACAGGCGCCGAAGAGACCCAGTACTTC. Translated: CASKMTGAEETQYF.

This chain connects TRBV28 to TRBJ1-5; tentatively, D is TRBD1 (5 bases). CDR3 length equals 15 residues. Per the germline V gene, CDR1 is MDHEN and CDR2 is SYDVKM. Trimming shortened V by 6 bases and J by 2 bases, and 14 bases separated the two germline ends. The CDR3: CASSPVGGGNQPQHF. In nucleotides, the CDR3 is TGTGCCAGCAGCCCTGTCGGGGGGGGCAATCAGCCCCAGCATTTT.

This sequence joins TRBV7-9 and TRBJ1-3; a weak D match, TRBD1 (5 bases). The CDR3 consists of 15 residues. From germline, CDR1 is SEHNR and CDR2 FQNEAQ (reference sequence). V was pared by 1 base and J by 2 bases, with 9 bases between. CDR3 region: CASSLDPRAGNTIYF. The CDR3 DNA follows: TGTGCCAGCAGCTTAGACCCCAGGGCTGGAAACACCATATATTTT.

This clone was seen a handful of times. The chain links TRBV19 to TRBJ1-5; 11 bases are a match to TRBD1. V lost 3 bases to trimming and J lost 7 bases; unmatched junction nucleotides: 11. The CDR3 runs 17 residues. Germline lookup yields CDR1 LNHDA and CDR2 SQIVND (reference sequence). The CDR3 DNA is TGTGCCAGTAGTATGGGAGGGTCCGGGACAGGGGGGCAGCCCCAGCATTTT. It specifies CASSMGGSGTGGQPQHF.

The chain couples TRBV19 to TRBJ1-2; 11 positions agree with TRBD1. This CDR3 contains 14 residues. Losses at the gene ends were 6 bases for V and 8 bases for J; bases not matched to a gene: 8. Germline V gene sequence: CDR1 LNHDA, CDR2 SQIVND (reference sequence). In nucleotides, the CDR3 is TGTGCCAGTAGGAGGACAGGGGGCGCGGAGGGCTACACCTTC. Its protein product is CASRRTGGAEGYTF.

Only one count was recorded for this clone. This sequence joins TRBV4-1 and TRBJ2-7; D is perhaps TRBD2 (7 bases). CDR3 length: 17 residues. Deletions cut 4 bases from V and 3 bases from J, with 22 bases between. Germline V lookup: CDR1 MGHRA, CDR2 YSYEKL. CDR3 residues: CASSLEDPKGGGYEQYF. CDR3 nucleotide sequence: TGCGCCAGCAGCCTCGAGGACCCCAAGGGAGGGGGCTACGAGCAGTACTTC.

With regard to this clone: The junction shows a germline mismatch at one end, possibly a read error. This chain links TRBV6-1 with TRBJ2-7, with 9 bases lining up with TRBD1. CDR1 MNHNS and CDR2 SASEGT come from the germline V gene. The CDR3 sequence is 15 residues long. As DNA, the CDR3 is TGTGCCAGCAGTGAAGAGGGGACAGGGAGGAGCGAGGAGTACTTC. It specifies CASSEEGTGRSEEYF.

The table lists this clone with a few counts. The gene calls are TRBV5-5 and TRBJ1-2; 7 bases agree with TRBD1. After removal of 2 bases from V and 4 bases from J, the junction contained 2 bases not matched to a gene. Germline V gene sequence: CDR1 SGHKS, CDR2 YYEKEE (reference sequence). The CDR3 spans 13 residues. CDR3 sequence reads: CASSLQGSYGYTF. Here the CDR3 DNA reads TGTGCCAGCAGCTTACAGGGGAGCTATGGCTACACCTTC. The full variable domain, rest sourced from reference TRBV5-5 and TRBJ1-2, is DAGVTQSPTHLIKTRGQQVTLRCSPISGHKSVSWYQQVLGQGPQFIFQYYEKEERGRGNFPDRFSARQFPNYSSELNVNALLLGDSALYLCASSLQGSYGYTFGSGTRLTVV.

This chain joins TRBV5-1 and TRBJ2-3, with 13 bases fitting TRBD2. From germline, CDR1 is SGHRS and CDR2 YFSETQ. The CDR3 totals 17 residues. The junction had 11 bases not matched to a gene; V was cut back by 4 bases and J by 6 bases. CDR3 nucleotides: TGCGCCAGCAGCCCCGCGACTAGCGGGGGGAGTGGGGATACGCAGTATTTT. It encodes CASSPATSGGSGDTQYF.

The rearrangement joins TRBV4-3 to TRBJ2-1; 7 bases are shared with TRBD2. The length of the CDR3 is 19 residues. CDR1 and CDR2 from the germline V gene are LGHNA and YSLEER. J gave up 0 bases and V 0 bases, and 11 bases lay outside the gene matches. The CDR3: CASSQDRSGAGSSYNEQFF. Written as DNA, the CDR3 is TGCGCCAGCAGCCAAGATCGGAGCGGGGCCGGAAGCTCCTACAATGAGCAGTTCTTC.

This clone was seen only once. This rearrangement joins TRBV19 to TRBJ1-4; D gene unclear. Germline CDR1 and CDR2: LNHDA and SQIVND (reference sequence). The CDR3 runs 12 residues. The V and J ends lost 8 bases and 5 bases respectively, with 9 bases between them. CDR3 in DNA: TGTGCCAGTGGTTGGGGAAATGAAAAACTGTTTTTT. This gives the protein CASGWGNEKLFF.

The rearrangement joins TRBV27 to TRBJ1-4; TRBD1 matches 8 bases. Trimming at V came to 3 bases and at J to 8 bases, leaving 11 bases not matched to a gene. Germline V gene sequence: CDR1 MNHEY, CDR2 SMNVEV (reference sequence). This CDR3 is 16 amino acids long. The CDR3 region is CASSFAADRAGEKLFF. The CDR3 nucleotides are TGTGCCAGCAGTTTTGCGGCGGACAGGGCTGGCGAAAAACTGTTTTTT.

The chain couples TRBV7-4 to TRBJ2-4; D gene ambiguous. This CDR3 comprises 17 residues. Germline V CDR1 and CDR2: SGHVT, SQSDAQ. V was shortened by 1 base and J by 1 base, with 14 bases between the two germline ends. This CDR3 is CASSLGGYRWAKNIQYF. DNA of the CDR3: TGTGCCAGCAGCTTAGGGGGTTATCGGTGGGCCAAAAACATTCAGTACTTC.

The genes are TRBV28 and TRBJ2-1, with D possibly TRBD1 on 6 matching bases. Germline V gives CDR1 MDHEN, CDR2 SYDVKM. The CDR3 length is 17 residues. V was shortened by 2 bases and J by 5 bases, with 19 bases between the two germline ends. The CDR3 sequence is CASSLVQGIRGHNEQFF. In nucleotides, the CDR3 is TGTGCCAGCAGTTTAGTTCAGGGGATAAGGGGACACAATGAGCAGTTCTTC. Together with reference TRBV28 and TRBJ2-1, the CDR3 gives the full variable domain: DVKVTQSSRYLVKRTGEKVFLECVQDMDHENMFWYRQDPGLGLRLIYFSYDVKMKEKGDIPEGYSVSREKKERFSLILESASTNQTSMYLCASSLVQGIRGHNEQFFGPGTRLTVL.

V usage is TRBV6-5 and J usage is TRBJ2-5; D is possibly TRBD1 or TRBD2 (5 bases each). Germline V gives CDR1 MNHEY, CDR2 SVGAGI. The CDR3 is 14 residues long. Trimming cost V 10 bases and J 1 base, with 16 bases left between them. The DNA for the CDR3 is TGTGCCACCTCCGGGGCCACAATCCAAGAGACCCAGTACTTC. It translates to CATSGATIQETQYF.

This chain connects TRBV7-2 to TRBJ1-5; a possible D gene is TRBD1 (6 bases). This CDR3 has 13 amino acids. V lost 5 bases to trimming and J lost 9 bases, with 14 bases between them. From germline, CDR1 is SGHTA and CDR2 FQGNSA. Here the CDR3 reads CASSVKSGAPQHF. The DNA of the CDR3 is TGTGCCAGCAGCGTAAAGTCAGGGGCGCCCCAGCATTTT.

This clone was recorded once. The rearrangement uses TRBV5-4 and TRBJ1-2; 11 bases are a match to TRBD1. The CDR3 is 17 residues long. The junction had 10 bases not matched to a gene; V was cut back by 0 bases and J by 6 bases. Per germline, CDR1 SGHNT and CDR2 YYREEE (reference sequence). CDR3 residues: CASSLDAGTGGSHGYTF. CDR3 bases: TGTGCCAGCAGCTTGGACGCCGGGACAGGGGGATCCCATGGCTACACCTTC.

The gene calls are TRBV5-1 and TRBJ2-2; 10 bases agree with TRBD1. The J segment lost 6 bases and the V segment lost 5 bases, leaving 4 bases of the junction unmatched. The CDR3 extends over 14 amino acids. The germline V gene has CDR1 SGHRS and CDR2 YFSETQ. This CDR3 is CASRATGGPGELFF. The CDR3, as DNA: TGCGCCAGCAGGGCGACAGGGGGCCCCGGGGAGCTGTTTTTT.

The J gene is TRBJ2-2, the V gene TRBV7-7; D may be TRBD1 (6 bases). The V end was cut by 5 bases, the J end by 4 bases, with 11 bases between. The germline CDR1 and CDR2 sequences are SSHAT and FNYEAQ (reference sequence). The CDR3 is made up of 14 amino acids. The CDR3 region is CASSLLGGTGELFF. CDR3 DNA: TGTGCCAGCAGCCTACTAGGGGGCACCGGGGAGCTGTTTTTT.

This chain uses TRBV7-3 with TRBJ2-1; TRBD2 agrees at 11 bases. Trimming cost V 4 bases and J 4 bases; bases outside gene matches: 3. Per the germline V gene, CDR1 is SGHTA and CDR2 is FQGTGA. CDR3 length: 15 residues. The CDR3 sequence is CASSSTSGEYNEQFF. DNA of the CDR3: TGTGCCAGCAGCTCGACTAGCGGGGAGTACAATGAGCAGTTCTTC.